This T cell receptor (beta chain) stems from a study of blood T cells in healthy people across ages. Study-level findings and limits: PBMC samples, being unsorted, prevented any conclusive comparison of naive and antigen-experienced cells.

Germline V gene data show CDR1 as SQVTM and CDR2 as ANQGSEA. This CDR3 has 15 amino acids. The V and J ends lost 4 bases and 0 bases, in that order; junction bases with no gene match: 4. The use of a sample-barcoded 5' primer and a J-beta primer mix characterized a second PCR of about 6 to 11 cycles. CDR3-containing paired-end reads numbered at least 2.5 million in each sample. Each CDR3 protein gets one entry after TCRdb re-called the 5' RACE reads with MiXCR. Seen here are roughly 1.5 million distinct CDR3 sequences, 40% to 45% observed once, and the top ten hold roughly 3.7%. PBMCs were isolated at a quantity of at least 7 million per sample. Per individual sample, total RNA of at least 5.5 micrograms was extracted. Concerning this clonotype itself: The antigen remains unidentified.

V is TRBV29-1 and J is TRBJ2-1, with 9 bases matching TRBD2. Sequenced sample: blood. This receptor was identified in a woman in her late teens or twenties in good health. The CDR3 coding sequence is TGCAGCGTTGCGGCTAGCGGGGTCTCCTACAATGAGCAGTTCTTC. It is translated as CSVAASGVSYNEQFF.